This T cell receptor beta chain is from a study of blood T cell repertoires in COVID-19 (dated by TCRdb to the early 2020s). About the investigation overall: The collaborator samples originated in the United States, Italy and Spain and spanned the acute and convalescent phases of COVID-19. The material from the prospective study consisted of cDNA or gDNA derived from T cells, B-cell-depleted T cells, or PBMCs. Deeply sampled blood TCRbeta repertoires from subjects exposed to, actively infected with, or recovered from COVID-19 were included in the dataset. The repertoires were released in a freely available public database meant as a resource for research on the immune response to SARS-CoV-2. The samples were drawn from the first 160 participants of the ongoing ImmuneRACE study and from 1,254 subjects provided by 6 global collaborators. Nearly every sample came with metadata listing a de-identified subject ID, COVID-19 status, age in years and sex. HLA class I and class II types, where available, came from metadata supplied by the sample provider rather than from assay-based typing. Points the paper makes about the study in general: How much clinical and demographic metadata was included differed by source and by participant, and the metadata was provided uncurated.

TCRbeta CDR3 regions were amplified from genomic DNA by means of the immunoSEQ Assay, a bias-controlled multiplex PCR. Per the source publication's procedure: Nucleated cell counts per sample were estimated from amplification of reference gene primers within the assay. To quantify the absolute abundance of each unique TCRbeta CDR3 rearrangement, sequence reads were collapsed and filtered. For each sample, productive Simpson clonality was calculated as the square root of Simpson's diversity index across productive rearrangements. TCRdb took this table from immuneACCESS and kept in-frame rearrangements with V and J called. Such tables lack part of the clones; where checked against another copy, unresolved V genes explain under half of the gap, and the rest is unexplained. The V and J calls and clone size are taken from that table; D and trimming were inferred from the DNA. The sample includes approximately 210,000 clones, with roughly 86% observed a single time. The ten largest clones take up approximately 8.1% of the sample.

To note about this clone: The antigen it recognizes is unknown. Per-base qualities were not stored, and no clone one base away is much larger.

From the cysteine up to the phenylalanine, the CDR3 has a length of 13 residues. Kept here is only the CDR3 DNA, which spans 39 bases and is read in frame from base 1. V and J lose 1 base and 7 bases, and a span of 10 bases separates them. The germline V gene sets CDR1 to MGHRA and CDR2 to YSYEKL. Collaborating institutions collected whole blood in K2EDTA tubes following their own protocols. For TCRbeta analysis, collaborator samples were shipped as frozen whole blood, as isolated PBMCs, or as DNA extracted from either sample type. The V gene is TRBV4-1 and the J gene is TRBJ1-2, and perhaps TRBD1 as D gene, on 6 matching bases. Source material: peripheral blood. This TCR was recovered from a woman between 45 and 65 years old with active or convalescent COVID-19. Here the CDR3 is given as CASSQARGGGYTF. The DNA sequence is TGCGCCAGCAGCCAAGCCCGAGGGGGTGGCTACACCTTC.